A single sample is the source of the 4 T cell receptor beta chains below, sequenced in a study of OX40 agonist ivuxolimab in advanced cancers. The data were produced by immunoSEQ multiplex PCR, yet TCRdb's version contains in-frame clones alone and is incomplete. Of under 20,000 clones in the sample, nearly 85% were seen once. The source material was CD4+ or CD8+ T cells sorted from blood, sampled in a trial of the OX40 agonist ivuxolimab. All receptors come from an adult with an advanced solid tumor such as melanoma, head and neck, liver or kidney cancer.

For the CDR3, the DNA is TGTGCCAGCAGCTTTGCGGGAAGCAATGAGCAGTTCTTC. This encodes CASSFAGSNEQFF. The rearrangement joins TRBV5-6 to TRBJ2-1; tentatively, D is TRBD2 (6 bases). CDR1 is SGHDT and CDR2 is YYEEEE in the germline V gene. The V gene lost 2 bases and the J gene lost 6 bases, with 9 bases spanning the gap. The CDR3 length is 13 residues.

V usage is TRBV7-9 and J usage is TRBJ2-1; D tentatively reads TRBD1 or TRBD2 (6 bases each). The CDR3 is 15 amino acids. Germline V gene data show CDR1 as SEHNR and CDR2 as FQNEAQ (reference sequence). V was trimmed by 1 base and J by 2 bases, leaving 9 bases between them. In DNA form, the CDR3 reads TGTGCCAGCAGCTTAGTGGGGGGCCCCTACAATGAGCAGTTCTTC. Residues: CASSLVGGPYNEQFF.

The gene calls are TRBV27 and TRBJ1-4; D uncertain. The germline gives CDR1 MNHEY, CDR2 SMNVEV (reference sequence). There are 15 residues in the CDR3. The V end lost 0 bases, the J end lost 2 bases, and 7 bases lay between the germline ends. This CDR3 reads CASSLSLGTNEKLFF. CDR3 bases: TGTGCCAGCAGTTTATCTCTCGGGACTAATGAAAAACTGTTTTTT.

The chain joins TRBV11-3 to TRBJ1-2; the match to TRBD1 covers 8 bases. The germline V gene encodes CDR1 SGHNT and CDR2 YENEEA. V shed 5 bases and J 12 bases; nucleotides not matched to a gene: 20. The CDR3 consists of 16 residues. CDR3 residues: CASSPPPLDRGRWNTF. The DNA of the CDR3 is TGTGCCAGCAGCCCCCCCCCTCTTGACAGGGGCAGATGGAACACCTTC.